Presented here are 20 T cell receptor beta chains from one specimen sequenced in a study of T cell changes during pregnancy in multiple sclerosis. Method: immunoSEQ multiplex PCR; TCRdb's copy keeps in-frame clones and lacks some. Among around 100,000 clones listed, about 92% were seen once. Here the sequenced sample was peripheral blood, taken after pregnancy. These TCRs come from a female donor with multiple sclerosis, enrolled in a pregnancy study.

With regard to this clone: Other DNA sequences in this sample translate to the same CDR3. The gene calls are TRBV19 and TRBJ1-1; D not resolved. The CDR3 runs 14 residues. The ends were cut back, 0 bases at V and 1 base at J, with 6 bases in the middle. The germline V gene has CDR1 LNHDA and CDR2 SQIVND (reference sequence). CDR3 sequence: CASSIDRENTEAFF. The CDR3 nucleotides are TGTGCCAGTAGTATAGACCGGGAGAACACTGAAGCTTTCTTT.

V is TRBV5-1 and J is TRBJ2-5, with 9 bases identical to TRBD2. The germline V gene encodes CDR1 SGHRS and CDR2 YFSETQ. The CDR3 covers 18 residues. J was trimmed by 2 bases and V by 1 base; bases with no gene match: 12. The CDR3 sequence is CASSLWWDSGSFQETQYF. The CDR3 nucleotides read TGCGCCAGCAGCTTGTGGTGGGATAGCGGGAGTTTTCAAGAGACCCAGTACTTC. Drawing the rest from reference TRBV5-1 and TRBJ2-5, the complete variable domain is KAGVTQTPRYLIKTRGQQVTLSCSPISGHRSVSWYQQTPGQGLQFLFEYFSETQRNKGNFPGRFSGRQFSNSRSEMNVSTLELGDSALYLCASSLWWDSGSFQETQYFGPGTRLLVL.

The chain combines TRBV2 with TRBJ1-5; D call uncertain. This CDR3 has 12 residues. With 8 bases removed from V and 2 bases from J, the gap between germline ends came to 7 bases. CDR1 SNHLY and CDR2 FYNNEI come from the germline V gene. This CDR3 is CASLGGNQPQHF. CDR3 in DNA: TGTGCCAGCCTCGGGGGCAATCAGCCCCAGCATTTT.

This clone was picked up one time. The rearrangement joins TRBV7-8 to TRBJ2-7; D is possibly TRBD1 (6 bases). The V end was cut by 5 bases, the J end by 0 bases, with 8 bases between. The CDR3 runs to 13 residues. Per germline, CDR1 SGHVS and CDR2 FQNEAQ. The CDR3 DNA reads TGTGCCAGCAGCACCAGGGGCTCCTACGAGCAGTACTTC. Amino acid sequence: CASSTRGSYEQYF.

The CDR3 coding sequence is TGTGCCTGGAGTATGACAGGGGGCAATGAAAAACTGTTTTTT. Protein sequence: CAWSMTGGNEKLFF. The genes are TRBV30 and TRBJ1-4; 10 nucleotides agree with TRBD1. The length of the CDR3 is 14 residues. V was clipped by 2 bases and J by 5 bases; unmatched bases: 2. The germline gives CDR1 GTSNPN, CDR2 SVGIG (reference sequence).

Only one count was recorded for this clone. The chain recombines TRBV7-3 with TRBJ2-1, with 9 positions matching TRBD2. Per germline, CDR1 SGHTA and CDR2 FQGTGA. There are 16 residues in the CDR3. With 2 bases clipped from V and 2 bases from J, the junction kept 4 bases outside the gene matches. CDR3 nucleotides: TGTGCCAGCAGCTTATTTGCGGGAGGGACCTACAATGAGCAGTTCTTC. Its protein is CASSLFAGGTYNEQFF.

The chain recombines TRBV29-1 with TRBJ1-6; perhaps TRBD1 as D (5 bases). Germline lookup yields CDR1 SQVTM and CDR2 ANQGSEA. V shed 4 bases and J shed 9 bases, with 13 bases lying between them. The CDR3 spans 13 residues. The CDR3 sequence is CSVAQGFGSPLHF. As DNA, the CDR3 is TGCAGCGTTGCCCAGGGATTCGGTTCACCCCTCCACTTT. The variable domain in full, with the rest retrieved from reference TRBV29-1 and TRBJ1-6, is SAVISQKPSRDICQRGTSLTIQCQVDSQVTMMFWYRQQPGQSLTLIATANQGSEATYESGFVIDKFPISRPNLTFSTLTVSNMSPEDSSIYLCSVAQGFGSPLHFGNGTRLTVT.

The rearrangement links TRBV28 to TRBJ2-5, with 7 bases that match TRBD1. V gave up 3 bases and J gave up 5 bases; unmatched junction bases: 3. The CDR3 spans 13 residues. Germline loops: CDR1 MDHEN, CDR2 SYDVKM. CDR3: CASSFPGQETQYF. For the CDR3, the DNA is TGTGCCAGCAGTTTCCCGGGACAGGAGACCCAGTACTTC. Based on the CDR3 plus reference TRBV28 and TRBJ2-5, the full variable domain is DVKVTQSSRYLVKRTGEKVFLECVQDMDHENMFWYRQDPGLGLRLIYFSYDVKMKEKGDIPEGYSVSREKKERFSLILESASTNQTSMYLCASSFPGQETQYFGPGTRLLVL.

The gene calls are TRBV7-8 and TRBJ1-1; D gene uncertain. The germline V gene has CDR1 SGHVS and CDR2 FQNEAQ. Trimming removed 8 bases from V and 0 bases from J, with 16 bases in between. The CDR3 loop spans 15 amino acids. This CDR3 reads CASGKSSHMNTEAFF. CDR3 in DNA: TGTGCCAGCGGCAAGTCCAGTCATATGAACACTGAAGCTTTCTTT.

The rearrangement uses TRBV5-4 and TRBJ2-7; TRBD2 matches at 8 bases. The CDR3 sequence is 15 residues long. Trimming at V came to 4 bases and at J to 2 bases, leaving 8 bases not matched to a gene. The germline CDR1 and CDR2 sequences are SGHNT and YYREEE (reference sequence). The CDR3 DNA sequence: TGTGCCAGCAGCCACTCTAGCGGGCAAACCTACGAGCAGTACTTC. Protein product: CASSHSSGQTYEQYF.

The rearrangement links TRBV4-1 to TRBJ2-6, with a weak D call TRBD2 (6 bases). The CDR3 sequence is 15 residues long. Trimming stripped 0 bases from V and 4 bases from J, with 7 bases between. Germline V CDR1 and CDR2: MGHRA, YSYEKL. The CDR3, as DNA: TGCGCCAGCAGCCAAGATCGGGGGGGGGCCAACGTCCTGACTTTC. It is translated as CASSQDRGGANVLTF.

J is TRBJ1-1 and V is TRBV7-9; possible D gene TRBD1, 5 bases. This CDR3 has 17 amino acids. The germline CDR1 and CDR2 sequences are SEHNR and FQNEAQ (reference sequence). V shed 5 bases and J shed 0 bases, with 19 bases lying between them. The CDR3 DNA sequence: TGTGCCAGCAGCCCAGAGTCCGTGCGGGGGATGAACACTGAAGCTTTCTTT. As protein: CASSPESVRGMNTEAFF. The full variable domain, in which reference TRBV7-9 and TRBJ1-1 provide the parts outside the CDR3, is DTGVSQNPRHKITKRGQNVTFRCDPISEHNRLYWYRQTLGQGPEFLTYFQNEAQLEKSRLLSDRFSAERPKGSFSTLEIQRTEQGDSAMYLCASSPESVRGMNTEAFFGQGTRLTVV.

The rearrangement links TRBV7-8 to TRBJ2-2; maybe TRBD1 (6 bases). Between the trimmed V and J ends, which lost 1 base and 6 bases, there was a span of 9 bases. This CDR3 contains 14 residues. Germline-derived CDR1 and CDR2 are SGHVS and FQNEAQ. CDR3 DNA sequence: TGTGCCAGCAGCTTAGTTACAGGGTCCGGGGAGCTGTTTTTT. It translates to CASSLVTGSGELFF.

The chain links TRBV4-1 to TRBJ1-3; D gene ambiguous. The ends were cut back, 0 bases at V and 4 bases at J, with 7 bases in the middle. The CDR3 contains 14 residues. Germline assignment: CDR1 MGHRA and CDR2 YSYEKL. CDR3 bases: TGCGCCAGCAGCCAAGACGACACAGGAAACACCATATATTTT. Translation: CASSQDDTGNTIYF.

This clone was picked up one time. The chain carries TRBV16 and TRBJ2-7; no clear D. CDR3 size: 13 residues. Between the trimmed V and J ends, which lost 0 bases and 3 bases, there was a span of 6 bases. Germline V gene data show CDR1 as KGHSY and CDR2 as FQNENV. CDR3 bases: TGTGCCAGCAGCCAATCCAGATACTACGAGCAGTACTTC. Its protein product is CASSQSRYYEQYF.

The V call is TRBV7-2, the J call TRBJ2-1, with TRBD2 matching 15 bases. The V segment lost 2 bases and the J segment 7 bases; nucleotides outside the gene matches: 3. In germline, CDR1 is SGHTA, CDR2 FQGNSA. The CDR3 is 16 amino acids. The chain's CDR3 is CASSLKGTSGRNEQFF. CDR3 coding DNA: TGTGCCAGCAGCTTAAAGGGGACTAGCGGGAGGAATGAGCAGTTCTTC.

The chain combines TRBV28 with TRBJ1-5, with 9 nucleotides matching TRBD1. The CDR3 totals 15 residues. The germline gives CDR1 MDHEN, CDR2 SYDVKM. Trimming at V came to 2 bases and at J to 9 bases, leaving 8 bases not matched to a gene. CDR3: CASSLRGQGRLPQHF. CDR3 DNA: TGTGCCAGCAGTTTACGGGGACAGGGACGTCTGCCCCAGCATTTT.

This chain connects TRBV29-1 to TRBJ2-7; a weak D match, TRBD2 (5 bases). Trimming removed 6 bases from V and 2 bases from J, with 14 bases in between. The CDR3 length is 13 residues. Per germline, CDR1 SQVTM and CDR2 ANQGSEA. The DNA for the CDR3 is TGCAGCGTCTCTACCCGGGGAACCTACGAGCAGTACTTC. It translates to CSVSTRGTYEQYF.

This clone occurred once. This sequence joins TRBV7-8 and TRBJ2-7, with 9 bases lining up with TRBD2. This CDR3 has 15 residues. V shed 6 bases and J 2 bases; nucleotides not matched to a gene: 8. CDR1 SGHVS and CDR2 FQNEAQ come from the germline V gene. This CDR3 reads CASRGRPSGTYEQYF. As DNA, the CDR3 is TGTGCCAGCAGGGGTCGGCCTAGCGGGACCTACGAGCAGTACTTC. Full variable domain (rest looked up from reference TRBV7-8 and TRBJ2-7): GAGVSQSPRYKVAKRGQDVALRCDPISGHVSLFWYQQALGQGPEFLTYFQNEAQLDKSGLPSDRFFAERPEGSVSTLKIQRTQQEDSAVYLCASRGRPSGTYEQYFGPGTRLTVT.

The rearrangement joins TRBV5-1 to TRBJ2-1; D is undetermined. V was clipped by 0 bases and J by 2 bases, with 12 bases between them. Germline CDR1 is SGHRS and CDR2 is YFSETQ. There are 16 residues in the CDR3. CDR3 bases: TGCGCCAGCAGCTTGGGACACTTTGCTGCCTACAATGAGCAGTTCTTC. Translated: CASSLGHFAAYNEQFF.